The entry that follows covers one T cell receptor (beta chain) sequence. The source of the sample is a study of response to subunit inactivated influenza vaccine. TCRdb re-derived calls from the RT-PCR reads in MiXCR, one entry per CDR3 protein. The sample consists of 500,000 to 700,000 distinct CDR3 sequences, 20% to 25% of them appearing once. Germline CDR1 DFQATT, CDR2 SNEGSKA (reference sequence). The V and J ends lost 3 bases and 0 bases, in that order; junction bases with no gene match: 9. This CDR3 region has 18 residues. This sample also appeared in a second study, on T cells expressing NK-cell markers. That work states: Making the TCR beta cDNA relied on 5'RACE template switching with UMIs. The study sequenced eight donors, seven HCMV-seropositive and one seronegative. CD8+ T cells in 5 or 6 donors included dominant NKG2C+ clonotypes at roughly 1.0-8%. In a few donors, dominant clonotypes made up about 28.3-60.1% of CD3+CD56-NKG2C+ cells.

This receptor was obtained from a man between 45 and 60 years old who received an inactivated influenza vaccine. This specimen consisted of CD4+ T cells sorted from PBMCs, obtained roughly 12 days after vaccination. The chain is built from TRBV20-1 and TRBJ2-6; TRBD1 matches at 9 bases. The chain's CDR3 is CSARNTGGPLSGANVLTF. CDR3 nucleotides: TGCAGTGCTAGGAATACAGGGGGCCCCCTCTCTGGGGCCAACGTCCTGACTTTC.